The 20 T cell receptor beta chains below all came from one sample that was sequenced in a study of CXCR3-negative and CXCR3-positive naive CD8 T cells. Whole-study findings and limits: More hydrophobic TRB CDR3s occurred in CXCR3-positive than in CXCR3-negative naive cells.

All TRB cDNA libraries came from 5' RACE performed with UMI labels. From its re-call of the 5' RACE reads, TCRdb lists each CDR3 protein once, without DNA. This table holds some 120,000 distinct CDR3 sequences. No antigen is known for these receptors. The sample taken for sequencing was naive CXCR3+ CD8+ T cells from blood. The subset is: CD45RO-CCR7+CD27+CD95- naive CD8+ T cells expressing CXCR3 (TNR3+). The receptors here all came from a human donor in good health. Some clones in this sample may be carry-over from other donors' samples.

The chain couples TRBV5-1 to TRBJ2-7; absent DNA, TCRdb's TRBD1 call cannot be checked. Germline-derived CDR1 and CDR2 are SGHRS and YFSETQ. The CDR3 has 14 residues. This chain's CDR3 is CASSYGTGVDEQYF.

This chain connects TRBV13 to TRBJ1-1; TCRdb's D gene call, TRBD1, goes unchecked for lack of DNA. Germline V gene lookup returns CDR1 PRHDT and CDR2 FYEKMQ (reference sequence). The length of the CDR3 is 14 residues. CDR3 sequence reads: CASSSRGENTEAFF.

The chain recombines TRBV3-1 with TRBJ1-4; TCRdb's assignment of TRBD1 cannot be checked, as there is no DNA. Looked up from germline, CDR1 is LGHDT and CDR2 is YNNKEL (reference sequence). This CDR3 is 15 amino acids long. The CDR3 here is CASSHSSSGEEKLFF.

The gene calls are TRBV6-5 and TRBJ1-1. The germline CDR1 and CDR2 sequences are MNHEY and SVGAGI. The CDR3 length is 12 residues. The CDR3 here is CASSYSDTEAFF.

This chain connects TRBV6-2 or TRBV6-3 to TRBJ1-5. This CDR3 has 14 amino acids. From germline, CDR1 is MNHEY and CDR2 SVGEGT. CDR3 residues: CASSYADSNQPQHF.

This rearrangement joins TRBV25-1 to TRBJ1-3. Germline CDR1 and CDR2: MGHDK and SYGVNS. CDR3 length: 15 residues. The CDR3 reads CASSEGTDSGNTIYF.

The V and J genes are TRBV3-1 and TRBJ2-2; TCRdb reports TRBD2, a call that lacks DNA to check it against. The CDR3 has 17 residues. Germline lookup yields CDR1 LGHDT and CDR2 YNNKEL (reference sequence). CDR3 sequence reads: CASSQALLAGATGELFF.

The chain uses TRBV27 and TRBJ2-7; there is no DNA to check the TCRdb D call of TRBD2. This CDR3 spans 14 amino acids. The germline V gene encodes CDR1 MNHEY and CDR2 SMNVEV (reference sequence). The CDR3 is CASSSEGVPYEQYF.

CDR3 region: CASSRLAGGGDTQYF. The chain employs TRBV2 and TRBJ2-3; the TCRdb call, TRBD2, lacks DNA for checking. CDR3 length: 15 amino acids. Germline V gene sequence: CDR1 SNHLY, CDR2 FYNNEI.

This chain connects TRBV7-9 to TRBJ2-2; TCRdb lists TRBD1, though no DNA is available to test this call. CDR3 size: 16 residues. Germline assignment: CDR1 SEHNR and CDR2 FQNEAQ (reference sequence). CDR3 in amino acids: CASSLRGGADTGELFF.

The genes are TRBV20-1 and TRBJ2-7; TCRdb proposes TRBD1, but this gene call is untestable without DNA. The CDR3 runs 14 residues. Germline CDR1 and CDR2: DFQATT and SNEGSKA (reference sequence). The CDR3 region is CSARGGTGGYEQYF.

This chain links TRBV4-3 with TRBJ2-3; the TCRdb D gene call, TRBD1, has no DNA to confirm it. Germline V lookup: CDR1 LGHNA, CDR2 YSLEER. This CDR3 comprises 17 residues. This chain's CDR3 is CASSQDSTGVSTDTQYF.

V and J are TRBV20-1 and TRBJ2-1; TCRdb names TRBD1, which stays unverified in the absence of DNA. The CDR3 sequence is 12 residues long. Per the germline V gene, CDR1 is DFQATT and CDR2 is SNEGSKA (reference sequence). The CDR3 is CSARRDGNEQFF.

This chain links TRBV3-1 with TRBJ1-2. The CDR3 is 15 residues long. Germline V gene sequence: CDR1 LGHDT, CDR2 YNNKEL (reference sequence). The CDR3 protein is CASTPGPAPSYGYTF.

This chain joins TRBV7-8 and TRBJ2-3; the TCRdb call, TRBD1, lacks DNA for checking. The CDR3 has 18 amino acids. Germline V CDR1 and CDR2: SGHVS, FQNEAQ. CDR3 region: CASSLAPRGEFWTDTQYF.

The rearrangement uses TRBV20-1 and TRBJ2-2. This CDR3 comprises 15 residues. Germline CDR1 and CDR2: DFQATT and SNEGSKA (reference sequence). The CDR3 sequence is CSARVPLTNTGELFF.

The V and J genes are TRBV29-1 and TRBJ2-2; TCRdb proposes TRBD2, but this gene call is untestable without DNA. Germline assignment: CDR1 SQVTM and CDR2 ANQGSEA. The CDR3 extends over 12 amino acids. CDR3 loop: CSVLTGLGELFF.

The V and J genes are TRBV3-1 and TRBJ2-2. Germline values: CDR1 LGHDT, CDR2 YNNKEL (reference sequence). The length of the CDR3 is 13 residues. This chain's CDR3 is CAVFLDRTGELFF.

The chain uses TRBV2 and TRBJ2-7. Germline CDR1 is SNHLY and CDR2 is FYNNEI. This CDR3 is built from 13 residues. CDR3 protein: CASAPDESYEQYF.

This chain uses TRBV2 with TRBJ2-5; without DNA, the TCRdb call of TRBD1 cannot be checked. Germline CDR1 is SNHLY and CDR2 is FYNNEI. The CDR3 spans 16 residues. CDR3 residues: CASTTHRGWNQETQYF.